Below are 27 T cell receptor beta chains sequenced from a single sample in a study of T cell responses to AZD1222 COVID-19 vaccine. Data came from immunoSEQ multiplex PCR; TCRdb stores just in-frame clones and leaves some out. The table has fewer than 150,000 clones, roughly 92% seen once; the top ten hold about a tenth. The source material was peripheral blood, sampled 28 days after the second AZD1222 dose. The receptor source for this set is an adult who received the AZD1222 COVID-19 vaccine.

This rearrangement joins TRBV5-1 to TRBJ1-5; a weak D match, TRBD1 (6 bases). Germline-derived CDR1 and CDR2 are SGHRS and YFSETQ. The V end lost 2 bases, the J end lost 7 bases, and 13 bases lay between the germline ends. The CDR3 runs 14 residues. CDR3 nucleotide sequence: TGCGCCAGCAGCTTAGACGCGGGGGGCCAGCCCCAGCATTTT. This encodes CASSLDAGGQPQHF.

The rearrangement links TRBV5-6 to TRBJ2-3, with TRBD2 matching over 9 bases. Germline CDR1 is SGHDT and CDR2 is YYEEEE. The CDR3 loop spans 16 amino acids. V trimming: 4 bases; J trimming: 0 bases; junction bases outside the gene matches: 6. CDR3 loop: CASSLGTSSSTDTQYF. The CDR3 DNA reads TGTGCCAGCAGCCTTGGGACTAGCAGTAGCACAGATACGCAGTATTTT.

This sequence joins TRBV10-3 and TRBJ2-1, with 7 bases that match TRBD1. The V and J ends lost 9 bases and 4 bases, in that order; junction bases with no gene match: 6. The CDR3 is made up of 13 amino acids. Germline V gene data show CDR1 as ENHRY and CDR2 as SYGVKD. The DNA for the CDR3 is TGTGCCATTCAGGGGGTGTCTTACAATGAGCAGTTCTTC. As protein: CAIQGVSYNEQFF.

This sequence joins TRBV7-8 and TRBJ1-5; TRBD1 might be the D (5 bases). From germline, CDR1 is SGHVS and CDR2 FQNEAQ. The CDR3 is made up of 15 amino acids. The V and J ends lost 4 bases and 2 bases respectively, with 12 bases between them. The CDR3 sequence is CASSSPGRGNQPQHF. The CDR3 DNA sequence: TGTGCCAGCAGCTCCCCTGGCAGGGGCAATCAGCCCCAGCATTTT. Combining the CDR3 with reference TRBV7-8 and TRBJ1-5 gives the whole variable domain GAGVSQSPRYKVAKRGQDVALRCDPISGHVSLFWYQQALGQGPEFLTYFQNEAQLDKSGLPSDRFFAERPEGSVSTLKIQRTQQEDSAVYLCASSSPGRGNQPQHFGDGTRLSIL.

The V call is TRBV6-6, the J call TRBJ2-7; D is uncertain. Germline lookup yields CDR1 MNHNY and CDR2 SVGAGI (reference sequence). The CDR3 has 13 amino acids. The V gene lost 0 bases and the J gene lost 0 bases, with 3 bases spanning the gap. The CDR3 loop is CASSYSGSYEQYV. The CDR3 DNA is TGTGCCAGCAGTTACTCCGGCTCCTACGAGCAGTACGTC.

CDR3 protein: CASSQPGLEGANTEAFF. CDR3 DNA sequence: TGTGCCAGCAGCCAACCCGGACTGGAAGGAGCGAACACTGAAGCTTTCTTT. This chain uses TRBV4-2 with TRBJ1-1; D ambiguous. The V gene lost 2 bases and the J gene lost 1 base, with 17 bases spanning the gap. Germline V lookup: CDR1 LGHNA, CDR2 YNFKEQ. CDR3 length: 17 residues.

This CDR3 is CASSFSGSQYEQYF. In DNA, the CDR3 is TGCGCCAGCAGCTTCAGCGGGAGCCAGTACGAGCAGTACTTC. This rearrangement joins TRBV5-1 to TRBJ2-7; 8 bases agree with TRBD2. The CDR3 runs 14 residues. Germline lookup yields CDR1 SGHRS and CDR2 YFSETQ. The V gene end was trimmed by 2 bases and the J gene end by 4 bases; junction bases not matched to a gene: 5.

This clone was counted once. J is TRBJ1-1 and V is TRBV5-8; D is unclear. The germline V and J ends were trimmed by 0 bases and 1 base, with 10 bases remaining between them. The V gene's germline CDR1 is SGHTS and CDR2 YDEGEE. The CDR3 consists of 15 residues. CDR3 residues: CASSLVSRANTEAFF. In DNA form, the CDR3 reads TGTGCCAGCAGCTTGGTTAGCAGAGCGAACACTGAAGCTTTCTTT.

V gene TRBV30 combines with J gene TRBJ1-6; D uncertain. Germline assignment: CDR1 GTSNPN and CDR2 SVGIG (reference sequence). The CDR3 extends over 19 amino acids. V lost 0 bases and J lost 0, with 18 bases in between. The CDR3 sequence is CAWSVQLGSLSSYNSPLHF. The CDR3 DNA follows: TGTGCCTGGAGTGTACAATTGGGAAGTCTGAGCTCCTATAATTCACCCCTCCACTTT.

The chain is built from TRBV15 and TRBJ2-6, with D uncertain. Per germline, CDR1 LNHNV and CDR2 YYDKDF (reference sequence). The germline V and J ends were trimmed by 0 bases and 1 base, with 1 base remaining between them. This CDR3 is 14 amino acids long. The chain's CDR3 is CATSRDSGANVLTF. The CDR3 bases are TGTGCCACCAGCAGAGATTCTGGGGCCAACGTCCTGACTTTC.

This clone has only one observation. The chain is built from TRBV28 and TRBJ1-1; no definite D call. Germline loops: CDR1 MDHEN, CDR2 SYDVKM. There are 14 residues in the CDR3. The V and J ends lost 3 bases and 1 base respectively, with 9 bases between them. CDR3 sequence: CASSFFSGNTEAFF. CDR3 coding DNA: TGTGCCAGCAGTTTTTTCTCGGGGAACACTGAAGCTTTCTTT.

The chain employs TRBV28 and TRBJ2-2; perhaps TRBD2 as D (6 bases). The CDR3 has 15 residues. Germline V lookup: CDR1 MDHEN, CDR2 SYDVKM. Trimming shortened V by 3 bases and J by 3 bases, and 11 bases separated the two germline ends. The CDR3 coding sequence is TGTGCCAGCAGTTTGGGGGGATTGGACACCGGGGAGCTGTTTTTT. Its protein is CASSLGGLDTGELFF.

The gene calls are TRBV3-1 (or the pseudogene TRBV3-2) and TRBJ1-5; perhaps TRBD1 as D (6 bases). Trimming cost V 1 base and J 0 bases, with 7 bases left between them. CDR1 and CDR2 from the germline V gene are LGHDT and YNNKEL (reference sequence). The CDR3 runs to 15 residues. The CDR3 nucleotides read TGTGCCAGCAGCCAAGCAGGGGTTAGCAATCAGCCCCAGCATTTT. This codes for CASSQAGVSNQPQHF.

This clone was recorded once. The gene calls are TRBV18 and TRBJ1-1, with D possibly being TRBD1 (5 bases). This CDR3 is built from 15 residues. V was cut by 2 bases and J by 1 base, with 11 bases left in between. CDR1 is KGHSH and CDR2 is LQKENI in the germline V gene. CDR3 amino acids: CASSPVGLKNTEAFF. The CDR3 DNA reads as TGTGCCAGCTCACCAGTGGGACTGAAGAACACTGAAGCTTTCTTT.

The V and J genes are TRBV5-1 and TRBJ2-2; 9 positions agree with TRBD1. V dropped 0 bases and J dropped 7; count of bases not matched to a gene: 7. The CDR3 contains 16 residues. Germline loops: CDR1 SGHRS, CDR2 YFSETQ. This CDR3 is CASSLAGTGSGGELFF. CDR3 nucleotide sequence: TGCGCCAGCAGCTTGGCCGGGACAGGGTCGGGCGGGGAGCTGTTTTTT.

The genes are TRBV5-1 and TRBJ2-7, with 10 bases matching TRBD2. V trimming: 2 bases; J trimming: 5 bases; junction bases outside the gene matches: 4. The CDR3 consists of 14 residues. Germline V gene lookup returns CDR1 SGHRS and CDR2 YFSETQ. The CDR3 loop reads CASSFGLAGDEQYF. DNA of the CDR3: TGCGCCAGCAGCTTCGGGCTAGCGGGAGACGAGCAGTACTTC. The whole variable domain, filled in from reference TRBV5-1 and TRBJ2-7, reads KAGVTQTPRYLIKTRGQQVTLSCSPISGHRSVSWYQQTPGQGLQFLFEYFSETQRNKGNFPGRFSGRQFSNSRSEMNVSTLELGDSALYLCASSFGLAGDEQYFGPGTRLTVT.

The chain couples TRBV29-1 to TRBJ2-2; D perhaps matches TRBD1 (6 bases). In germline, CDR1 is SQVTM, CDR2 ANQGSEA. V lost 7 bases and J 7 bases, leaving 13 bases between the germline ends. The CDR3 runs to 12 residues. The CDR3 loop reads CSARQAGGELFF. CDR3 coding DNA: TGCAGCGCCAGACAGGCCGGCGGGGAGCTGTTTTTT.

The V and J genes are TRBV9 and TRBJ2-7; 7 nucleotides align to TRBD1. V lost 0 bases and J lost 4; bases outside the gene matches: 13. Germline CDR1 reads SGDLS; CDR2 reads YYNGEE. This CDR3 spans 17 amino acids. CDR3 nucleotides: TGTGCCAGCAGCGTAGTACATACTCCGGGACAGCATTACGAGCAGTACGTC. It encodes CASSVVHTPGQHYEQYV.

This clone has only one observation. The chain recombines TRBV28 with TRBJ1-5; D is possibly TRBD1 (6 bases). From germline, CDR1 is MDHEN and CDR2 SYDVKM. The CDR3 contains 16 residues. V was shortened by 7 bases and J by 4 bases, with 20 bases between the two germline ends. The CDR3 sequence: CASTFRGFSLNQPQHF. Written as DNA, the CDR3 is TGTGCCAGCACCTTCAGGGGCTTCTCTCTTAATCAGCCCCAGCATTTT. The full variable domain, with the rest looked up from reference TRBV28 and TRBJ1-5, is DVKVTQSSRYLVKRTGEKVFLECVQDMDHENMFWYRQDPGLGLRLIYFSYDVKMKEKGDIPEGYSVSREKKERFSLILESASTNQTSMYLCASTFRGFSLNQPQHFGDGTRLSIL.

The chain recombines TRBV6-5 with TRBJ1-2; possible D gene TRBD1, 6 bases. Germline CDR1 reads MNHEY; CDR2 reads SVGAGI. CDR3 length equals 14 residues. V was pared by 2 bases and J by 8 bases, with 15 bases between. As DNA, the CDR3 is TGTGCCAGCAGTTACGTTACAGGGAAGGGGGGCTACACCTTC. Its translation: CASSYVTGKGGYTF.

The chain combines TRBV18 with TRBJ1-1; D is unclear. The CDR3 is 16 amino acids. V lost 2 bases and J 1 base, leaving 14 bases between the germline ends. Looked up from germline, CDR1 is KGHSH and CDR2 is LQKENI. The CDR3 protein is CASSPGPPGRNTEAFF. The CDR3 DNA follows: TGTGCCAGCTCACCAGGTCCGCCCGGTCGGAACACTGAAGCTTTCTTT.

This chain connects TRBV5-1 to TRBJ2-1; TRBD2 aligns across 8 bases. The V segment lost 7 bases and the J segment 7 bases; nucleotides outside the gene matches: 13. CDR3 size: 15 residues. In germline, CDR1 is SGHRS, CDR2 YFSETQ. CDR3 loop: CASRSGTRALNEQFF. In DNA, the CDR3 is TGCGCCAGCCGCTCCGGGACTAGAGCCCTTAATGAGCAGTTCTTC.

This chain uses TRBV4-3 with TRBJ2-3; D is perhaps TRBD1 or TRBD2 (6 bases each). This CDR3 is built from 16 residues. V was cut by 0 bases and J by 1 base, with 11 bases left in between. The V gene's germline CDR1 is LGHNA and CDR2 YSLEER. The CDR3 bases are TGCGCCAGCAGCCAAGAGGGGGCGGGACGCACAGATACGCAGTATTTT. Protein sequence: CASSQEGAGRTDTQYF.

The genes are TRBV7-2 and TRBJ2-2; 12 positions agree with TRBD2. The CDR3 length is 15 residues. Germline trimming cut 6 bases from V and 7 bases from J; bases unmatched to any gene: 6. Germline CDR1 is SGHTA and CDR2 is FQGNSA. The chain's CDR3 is CASRPSGGVDGELFF. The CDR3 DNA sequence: TGTGCCAGCAGGCCTAGCGGGGGGGTAGACGGGGAGCTGTTTTTT.

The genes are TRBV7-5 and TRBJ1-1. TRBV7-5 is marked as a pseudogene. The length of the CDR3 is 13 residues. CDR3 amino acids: CARRGRSLTEAFF. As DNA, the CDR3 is TGTGCCAGAAGGGGGAGATCGCTCACTGAAGCTTTCTTT.

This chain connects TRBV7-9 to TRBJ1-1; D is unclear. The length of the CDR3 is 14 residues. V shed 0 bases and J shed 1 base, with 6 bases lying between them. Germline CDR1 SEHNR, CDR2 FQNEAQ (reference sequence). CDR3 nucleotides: TGTGCCAGCAGCTTAGCAAGACAGAACACTGAAGCTTTCTTT. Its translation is CASSLARQNTEAFF.

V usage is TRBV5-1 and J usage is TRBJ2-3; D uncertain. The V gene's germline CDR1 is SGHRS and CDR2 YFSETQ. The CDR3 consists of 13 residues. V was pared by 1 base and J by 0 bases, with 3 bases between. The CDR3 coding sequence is TGCGCCAGCAGCTTGTCTAGCACAGATACGCAGTATTTT. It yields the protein CASSLSSTDTQYF.